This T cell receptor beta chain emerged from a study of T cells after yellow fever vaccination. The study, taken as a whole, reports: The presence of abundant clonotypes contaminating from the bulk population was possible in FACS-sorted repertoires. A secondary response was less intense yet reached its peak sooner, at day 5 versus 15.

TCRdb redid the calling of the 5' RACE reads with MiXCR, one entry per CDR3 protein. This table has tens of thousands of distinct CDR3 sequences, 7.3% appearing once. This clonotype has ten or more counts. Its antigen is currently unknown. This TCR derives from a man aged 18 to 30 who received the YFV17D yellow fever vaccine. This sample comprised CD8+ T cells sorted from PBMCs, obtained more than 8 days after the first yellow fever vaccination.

The CDR3 bases are TGCAGCGTTGAAATGGCGGGGGGGGAAGAGACCCAGTACTTC. As protein: CSVEMAGGEETQYF. This chain links TRBV29-1 with TRBJ2-5; 9 bases are a match to TRBD2. Germline CDR1 and CDR2: SQVTM and ANQGSEA. J gave up 3 bases and V 2 bases, and 4 bases lay outside the gene matches. The CDR3 spans 14 residues.